This T cell receptor (beta chain) stems from a study of shared clonotypes between healthy human individuals. Method: immunoSEQ multiplex PCR; TCRdb's copy keeps in-frame clones and lacks some. The sample shows about 1.1 million clones, approximately 80% of them seen only once. V lost 7 bases to trimming and J lost 1 base; unmatched junction nucleotides: 6. Per the germline V gene, CDR1 is SNHLY and CDR2 is FYNNEI. This CDR3 has 15 amino acids. This chain links TRBV2 with TRBJ2-7; 11 nucleotides match TRBD2. The sample consisted of memory CD4+ T cells from PBMCs. The subset here: CD45RA-negative fraction. This receptor was obtained from a man between 18 and 35 years old in good health. Some clones in this sample may be carry-over from other donors' samples. The CDR3 sequence is CASKPRTSGSYEQYF. CDR3 DNA sequence: TGTGCCAGCAAACCACGGACTAGCGGGTCCTACGAGCAGTACTTC.